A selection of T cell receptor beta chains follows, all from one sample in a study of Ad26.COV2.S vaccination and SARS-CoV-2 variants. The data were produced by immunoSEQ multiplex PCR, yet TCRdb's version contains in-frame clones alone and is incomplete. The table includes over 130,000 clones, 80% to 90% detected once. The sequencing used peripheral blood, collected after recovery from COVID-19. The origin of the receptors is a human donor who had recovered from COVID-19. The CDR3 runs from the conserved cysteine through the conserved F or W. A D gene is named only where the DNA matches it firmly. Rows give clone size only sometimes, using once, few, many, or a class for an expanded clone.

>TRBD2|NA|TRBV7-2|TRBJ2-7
TGTGCCAGCAGCCCCCCTCGGCGGGGGGCCGCCTACGAGCAGTACTTC
CASSPPRRGAAYEQYF
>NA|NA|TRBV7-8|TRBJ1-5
TGTGCCAGCAGCTTAAGCCGACAGCAAACTAGCAATCAGCCCCAGCATTTT
CASSLSRQQTSNQPQHF
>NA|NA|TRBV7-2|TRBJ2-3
TGTGCCAGCAGCTCCACCCCGGTGGGAACCACAGATACGCAGTATTTT
CASSSTPVGTTDTQYF
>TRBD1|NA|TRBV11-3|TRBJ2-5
TGTGCCAGCAGCCCAGACAGGGGGCGAGATCAAGAGACCCAGTACTTC
CASSPDRGRDQETQYF
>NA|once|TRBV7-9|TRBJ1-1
TGTGCCAGCAGGGGAAACAGGGCTGAAGCTTTCTTT
CASRGNRAEAFF
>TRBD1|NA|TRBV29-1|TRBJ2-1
TGCAGCGTTGTGGGGGACAGGGGGCGCAATGAGCAGTTCTTC
CSVVGDRGRNEQFF
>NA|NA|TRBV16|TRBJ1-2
TGTGCCAGCAGCCAGCAAACAGGGCCCAACTATGGCTACACCTTC
CASSQQTGPNYGYTF
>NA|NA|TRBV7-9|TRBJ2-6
TGTGCCAGCAGCTTATGGGGAAGTGGGGCCAACGTCCTGACTTTC
CASSLWGSGANVLTF
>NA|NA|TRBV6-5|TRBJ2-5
TGTGCCAGCAGTTACTCGACAGGTAGCTTGACCCAGTACTTC
CASSYSTGSLTQYF
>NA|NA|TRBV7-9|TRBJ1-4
TGTGCCAGCAGCTACCGGCAGTCGGCAACTAATGAAAAACTGTTTTTT
CASSYRQSATNEKLFF
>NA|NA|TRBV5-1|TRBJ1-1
TGCGCCAGCAGTCCCGGAGGGACTGAAGCTTTCTTT
CASSPGGTEAFF
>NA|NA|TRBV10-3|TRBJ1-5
TGTGCCATCAATGGGGCCTGGAATCAGCCCCAGCATTTT
CAINGAWNQPQHF
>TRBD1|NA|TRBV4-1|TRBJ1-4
TGCGCCAGCACCAGAGGTACCGGGACAGGGGCTAATGAAAAACTGTTTTTT
CASTRGTGTGANEKLFF
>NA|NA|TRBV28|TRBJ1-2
TGTGCCAGCAGCACAGGGTCCTTTTCCTATGGCTACACCTTC
CASSTGSFSYGYTF
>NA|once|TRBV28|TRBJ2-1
TGTGCCAGCAGATTATCATTGTACAATGAGCAGTTCTTC
CASRLSLYNEQFF
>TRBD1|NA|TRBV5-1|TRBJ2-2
TGCGCCAGCACCTCAGGGGGCGCCACCGGGGAGCTGTTTTTT
CASTSGGATGELFF
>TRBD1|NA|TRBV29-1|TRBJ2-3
TGCAGCGTCAAGAGGACAGGGGGCACAGATACGCAGTATTTT
CSVKRTGGTDTQYF
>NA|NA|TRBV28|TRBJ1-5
TGTGCCAGCAGTTTATCCGACTATAGCAATCAGCCCCAGCATTTT
CASSLSDYSNQPQHF
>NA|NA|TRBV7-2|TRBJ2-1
TGTGCCAGCAGTCCCCCCGGGCGACAATACAATGAGCAGTTCTTC
CASSPPGRQYNEQFF
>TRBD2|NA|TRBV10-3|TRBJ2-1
TGTGCCATCAGTGGGGGTCAGGGACTAGAGGACAATGAGCAGTTCTTC
CAISGGQGLEDNEQFF
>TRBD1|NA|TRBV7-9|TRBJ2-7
TGTGCCAGCAGCCCCGATGACAGGGGGCCCTACGAGCAGTACTTC
CASSPDDRGPYEQYF
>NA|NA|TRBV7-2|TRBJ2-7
TGTGCCAGCAGCTTACGGAGTTACGAGCAGTACTTC
CASSLRSYEQYF
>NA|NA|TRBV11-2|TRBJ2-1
TGTGCCAGCAGCCGTATTAGGGGCTCCTACAATGAGCAGTTCTTC
CASSRIRGSYNEQFF
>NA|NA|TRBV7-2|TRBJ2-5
TGTGCCAGCAGCTTAGGGGGTCGGGGAGAGACCCAGTACTTC
CASSLGGRGETQYF
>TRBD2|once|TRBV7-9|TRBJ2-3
TGTGCCAGCAGCTTATCGGCGGGACTAGCGGATAGCACAGATACGCAGTATTTT
CASSLSAGLADSTDTQYF
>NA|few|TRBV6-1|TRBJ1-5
TGTGCCAGCAGTGAGGAACCGGCTGGCAATCAGCCCCAGCATTTT
CASSEEPAGNQPQHF
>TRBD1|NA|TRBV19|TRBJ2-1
TGTGCCAGTAGAAGAGGACAGGGGAGGTATGGTGAGCAGTTCTTC
CASRRGQGRYGEQFF
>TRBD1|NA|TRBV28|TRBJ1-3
TGTGCCAGCAGTGAGACAGGGGGCTCTGGAAACACCATATATTTT
CASSETGGSGNTIYF
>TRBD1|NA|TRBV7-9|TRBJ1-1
TGTGCCAGCAGCATAGACAGGGACACTGAAGCTTTCTTT
CASSIDRDTEAFF
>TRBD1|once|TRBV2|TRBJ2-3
TGTGCCAGCAGTGGGGACAGCGCTTCTTGGGGTAATACGCAGTATTTT
CASSGDSASWGNTQYF
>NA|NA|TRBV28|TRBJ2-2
TGTGCCAGCACCTGGGCTACCGGGGAGCTGTTTTTT
CASTWATGELFF
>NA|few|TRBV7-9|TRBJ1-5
TGTGCCAGCAGCTTAGTGGAGGAGCCCCAGCATTTT
CASSLVEEPQHF
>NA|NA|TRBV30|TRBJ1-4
TGTGCCTGGAGCACTCCGGGGACGGCAGAAAAACTGTTTTTT
CAWSTPGTAEKLFF
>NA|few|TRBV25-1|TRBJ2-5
TGTGCCAGCAGTGTTAAGGGGAAAGTCGACGGGGAACAAGAGACCCAGTACTTC
CASSVKGKVDGEQETQYF
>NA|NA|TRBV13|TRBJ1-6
TGTGCCACCCAGCGGGGGGCATCCTATAATTCACCCCTCCACTTT
CATQRGASYNSPLHF
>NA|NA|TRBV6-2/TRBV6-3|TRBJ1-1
TGTGCCAGCAGTTACGAGCGAGATAGGGCTGAAGCTTTCTTT
CASSYERDRAEAFF
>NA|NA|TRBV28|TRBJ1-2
TGTGCCAGCACCATAACACAGGGTTATGGCTACACCTTC
CASTITQGYGYTF
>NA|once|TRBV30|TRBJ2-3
TGTGCCTGGACAAGGCGGGTGACAGATACGCAGTATTTT
CAWTRRVTDTQYF
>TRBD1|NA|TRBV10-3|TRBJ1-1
TGTGCCATCAGAGAGACAGGGGTAGACACTGAAGCTTTCTTT
CAIRETGVDTEAFF
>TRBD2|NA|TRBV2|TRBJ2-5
TGTGCCAGCAGTGTTGTGGGGGGGGAGCGGGAGACCCAGTACTTC
CASSVVGGERETQYF
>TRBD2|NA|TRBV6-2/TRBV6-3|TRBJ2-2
TGTGCCAGCAGTAGCGGGGGGGCCACCGGGGAGCTGTTTTTT
CASSSGGATGELFF
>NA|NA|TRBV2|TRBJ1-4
TGTGCCAGCAGTGACAGGGCTGGTGAAAAACTGTTTTTT
CASSDRAGEKLFF
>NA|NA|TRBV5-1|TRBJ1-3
TGCGCCAGCAGCTTGCTGGGCAGGGGCCGAAGTTCCTCTGGAAACACCATATATTTT
CASSLLGRGRSSSGNTIYF
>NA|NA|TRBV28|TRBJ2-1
TGTGCCAGCAGTCCCGGGGGGCTGGGGAATGAGCAGTTCTTC
CASSPGGLGNEQFF
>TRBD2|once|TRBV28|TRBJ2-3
TGTGCCAGCAGTCTGACCCGCTTGGGCGGGGGGGCCGCAGATACGCAGTATTTT
CASSLTRLGGGAADTQYF
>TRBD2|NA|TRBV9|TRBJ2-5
TGTGCCAGCAGCAAAGCCGGGACTAGGGGGAGGGAGACCCAGTACTTC
CASSKAGTRGRETQYF
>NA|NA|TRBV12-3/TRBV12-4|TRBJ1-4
TGTGCCAGCAGTTGGGGGGGCCCACTGTTTTTT
CASSWGGPLFF
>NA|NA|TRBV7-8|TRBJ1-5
TGTGCCAGCAGCCCCGGACAGAAATATAGCAATCAGCCCCAGCATTTT
CASSPGQKYSNQPQHF
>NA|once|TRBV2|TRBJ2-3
TGTGCCAGCAGTGATATGCGCGCTAGCACAGATACGCAGTATTTT
CASSDMRASTDTQYF
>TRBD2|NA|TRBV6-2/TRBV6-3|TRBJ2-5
TGTGCCAGCAGTTCGGGGCTAGCGGGGGAAGAGACCCAGTACTTC
CASSSGLAGEETQYF
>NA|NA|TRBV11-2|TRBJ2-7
TGTGCCAGCAGCTCCTTAAGCGAAGGTCTCTACGAGCAGTACTTC
CASSSLSEGLYEQYF
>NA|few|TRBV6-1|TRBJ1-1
TGTGCCAGCAGTGAGGACAGCCACACTGAAGCTTTCTTT
CASSEDSHTEAFF
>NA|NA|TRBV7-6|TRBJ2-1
TGTGCCAGCAGCTTACGCCAGGGGACCAGTAATGCCAATGAGCAGTTCTTC
CASSLRQGTSNANEQFF
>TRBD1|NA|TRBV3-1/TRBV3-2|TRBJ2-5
TGTGCCAGCAGCAGACAGGGGGTTCAGGAGACCCAGTACTTC
CASSRQGVQETQYF
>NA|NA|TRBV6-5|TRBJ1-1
TGTGCCAGCAGTTATGGGGTGGGGGGCCAGGCTTTCTTT
CASSYGVGGQAFF
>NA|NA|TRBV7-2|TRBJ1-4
TGTGCCAGCAGCCCGATTGGCAATGGGGAGGAAAAACTGTTTTTT
CASSPIGNGEEKLFF
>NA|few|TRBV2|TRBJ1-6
TGTGCCAGCAGCCCGGGGGAAAATTCACCCCTCCACTTT
CASSPGENSPLHF
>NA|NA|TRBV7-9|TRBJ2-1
TGTGCCAGCAGCGACCTCAACGTAGTGACCAATGAGCAGTTCTTC
CASSDLNVVTNEQFF
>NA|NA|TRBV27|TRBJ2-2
TGTGCCAGCAAAAACAGGGTTGACTCCGGGGAGCTGTTTTTT
CASKNRVDSGELFF